Listed below are T cell receptor beta chains from one sample, sequenced in a study of blood T cell repertoires in COVID-19. Method: immunoSEQ multiplex PCR; TCRdb's copy keeps in-frame clones and lacks some. The sample carries around 60,000 clones, approximately 83% recorded once. Sequenced material: peripheral blood. These receptors originate from a man aged 35 to 55 with acute or convalescent COVID-19. Both conserved end residues are part of each CDR3. The order of the fields is V gene, clone size, J gene, D gene, CDR3 protein. A D gene is named only where the DNA matches it firmly. A row's size may be missing; if present it is once, few, many or a size class.

v_gene: TRBV5-6
abundance: .
j_gene: TRBJ1-2
d_gene: .
CDR3aa: CASSLMQVYGYTF

v_gene: TRBV10-2
abundance: .
j_gene: TRBJ2-5
d_gene: .
CDR3aa: CASSESGFGLRQETQYF

v_gene: TRBV18
abundance: .
j_gene: TRBJ1-3
d_gene: .
CDR3aa: CASSTKGDGNTIYF

v_gene: TRBV10-3
abundance: .
j_gene: TRBJ1-3
d_gene: .
CDR3aa: CAARTRNTIYF

v_gene: TRBV6-5
abundance: .
j_gene: TRBJ1-6
d_gene: .
CDR3aa: CASSYSWPVQSPLHF

v_gene: TRBV21-1
abundance: .
j_gene: TRBJ1-4
d_gene: .
CDR3aa: CASSKERAILSREKLFF

v_gene: TRBV18
abundance: .
j_gene: TRBJ1-1
d_gene: .
CDR3aa: CASSPRDVTGEAFF

v_gene: TRBV30
abundance: .
j_gene: TRBJ1-1
d_gene: TRBD1
CDR3aa: CAWSKTGAQGTEAFF

v_gene: TRBV4-1
abundance: once
j_gene: TRBJ2-1
d_gene: TRBD1
CDR3aa: CASSPGQERIYEQFF

v_gene: TRBV15
abundance: .
j_gene: TRBJ1-1
d_gene: .
CDR3aa: CATSKRYEGLVVNTEAFF

v_gene: TRBV7-8
abundance: .
j_gene: TRBJ2-5
d_gene: .
CDR3aa: CASSGERGGVETQYF

v_gene: TRBV6-5
abundance: .
j_gene: TRBJ1-1
d_gene: .
CDR3aa: CASRRVGGTEAFF

v_gene: TRBV18
abundance: few
j_gene: TRBJ1-5
d_gene: TRBD1
CDR3aa: CASSPYPGQGLDQPQHF

v_gene: TRBV7-8
abundance: .
j_gene: TRBJ1-1
d_gene: .
CDR3aa: CASSLSEGVRKTEAFF

v_gene: TRBV15
abundance: .
j_gene: TRBJ1-3
d_gene: TRBD1
CDR3aa: CATSRVRQGLAGNTIYF

v_gene: TRBV7-2
abundance: .
j_gene: TRBJ2-2
d_gene: .
CDR3aa: CASSFALQGGTGELFF

v_gene: TRBV5-4
abundance: .
j_gene: TRBJ2-1
d_gene: TRBD2
CDR3aa: CASSPPSGAYNEQFF

v_gene: TRBV11-2
abundance: .
j_gene: TRBJ1-6
d_gene: .
CDR3aa: CASSFTGFNSPLHF

v_gene: TRBV19
abundance: .
j_gene: TRBJ1-2
d_gene: .
CDR3aa: CASSASGQYGYTF

v_gene: TRBV25-1
abundance: .
j_gene: TRBJ1-5
d_gene: .
CDR3aa: CASPGTQNQPQHF

v_gene: TRBV6-1
abundance: .
j_gene: TRBJ1-2
d_gene: .
CDR3aa: CASSEAGGYGYTF

v_gene: TRBV18
abundance: once
j_gene: TRBJ2-7
d_gene: .
CDR3aa: CASSRDSYEQYF

v_gene: TRBV7-8
abundance: .
j_gene: TRBJ1-5
d_gene: .
CDR3aa: CASSERGATQISPQHF

v_gene: TRBV14
abundance: once
j_gene: TRBJ2-7
d_gene: TRBD1
CDR3aa: CASSHQTGLAEQYF

v_gene: TRBV29-1
abundance: few
j_gene: TRBJ1-6
d_gene: TRBD1
CDR3aa: CSVGDRYNSPLHF

v_gene: TRBV24-1
abundance: .
j_gene: TRBJ2-1
d_gene: TRBD1
CDR3aa: CATSDLRGQGARVRVNEQFF

v_gene: TRBV9
abundance: few
j_gene: TRBJ1-2
d_gene: .
CDR3aa: CASSVAGLNYGYTF

v_gene: TRBV20-1
abundance: .
j_gene: TRBJ1-2
d_gene: .
CDR3aa: CSAKTSYGYTF

v_gene: TRBV6-5
abundance: .
j_gene: TRBJ1-5
d_gene: .
CDR3aa: CASSSKGHDNQPQHF

v_gene: TRBV11-2
abundance: few
j_gene: TRBJ2-2
d_gene: TRBD2
CDR3aa: CASSSGGRARTGELFF

v_gene: TRBV11-2
abundance: .
j_gene: TRBJ2-3
d_gene: .
CDR3aa: CASSLGDSDSDTQYF

v_gene: TRBV28
abundance: .
j_gene: TRBJ2-7
d_gene: .
CDR3aa: CASRRSSPGREQYF

v_gene: TRBV6-1
abundance: .
j_gene: TRBJ1-5
d_gene: .
CDR3aa: CASSESGSGRGRFQPQHF

v_gene: TRBV6-5
abundance: .
j_gene: TRBJ1-5
d_gene: .
CDR3aa: CASRPTGTHQPQHF